The 27 T cell receptor beta chains in this list originate from one sample, sequenced in a study of T cells in Graves' hyperthyroidism and ophthalmopathy. TCR beta CDR3 regions were amplified from RNA. The HTBI primer set drove a first-round RT-PCR of the TCR CDR3. Each CDR3 protein gets one entry after TCRdb re-called the multiplex PCR reads with MiXCR. The sample holds almost 500,000 distinct CDR3 sequences; roughly 23% are singletons and the top ten take roughly 49%. The sample comprised blood. These receptors all stem from a woman in her 70s with Graves' ophthalmopathy.

This clonotype was observed a handful of times. The CDR3 sequence: CAWSVPVTATGNTIYF. CDR3 in DNA: TGTGCCTGGAGTGTACCGGTGACAGCGACTGGAAACACCATATATTTT. This chain uses TRBV30 with TRBJ1-3; weak D call: TRBD1 (5 bases). Between the trimmed V and J ends, which lost 0 bases and 2 bases, there was a span of 14 bases. Germline-derived CDR1 and CDR2 are GTSNPN and SVGIG (reference sequence). This CDR3 has 16 amino acids.

This clonotype was counted between two and nine times. The chain couples TRBV6-1 to TRBJ1-1; D is uncertain. CDR3 length equals 15 residues. The germline V gene has CDR1 MNHNS and CDR2 SASEGT. The V and J ends lost 6 bases and 1 base respectively, with 15 bases between them. This CDR3 reads CASSYNSGRNTEAFF. CDR3 DNA: TGTGCCAGCAGCTATAACTCGGGTAGGAACACTGAAGCTTTCTTT.

This clonotype was counted only a few times. This chain joins TRBV18 and TRBJ2-1; 9 bases align to TRBD1. The V segment lost 0 bases and the J segment 8 bases; nucleotides outside the gene matches: 5. Germline lookup yields CDR1 KGHSH and CDR2 LQKENI. The CDR3 is 15 residues long. Here the CDR3 reads CASSPPMTGGDEQFF. The CDR3 DNA reads TGTGCCAGCTCACCACCTATGACAGGGGGGGATGAGCAGTTCTTC.

This clonotype was found many times. This rearrangement joins TRBV7-3 to TRBJ2-1; 11 bases map to TRBD1. The V and J ends lost 5 bases and 4 bases, in that order; junction bases with no gene match: 7. This CDR3 region has 16 residues. Germline values: CDR1 SGHTA, CDR2 FQGTGA. The CDR3 DNA reads TGTGCCAGCAGCAAAGGGGACAGGGGGGGATACAATGAGCAGTTCTTC. It yields the protein CASSKGDRGGYNEQFF.

This clonotype was seen only a few times. V and J are TRBV7-9 and TRBJ2-3; 7 bases line up with TRBD1. This CDR3 has 18 amino acids. The V and J ends lost 3 bases and 6 bases, in that order; junction bases with no gene match: 18. CDR1 and CDR2 from the germline V gene are SEHNR and FQNEAQ (reference sequence). CDR3 DNA sequence: TGTGCCAGCAGCTTTGGGCAGGGGGACCACCGAATTCCGGATACGCAGTATTTT. Translated: CASSFGQGDHRIPDTQYF.

This clonotype has only a few counts. This rearrangement joins TRBV12-3 or TRBV12-4 to TRBJ1-5; weak D call: TRBD1 (5 bases). The CDR3 is made up of 16 amino acids. Trimming took 3 bases from V and 0 from J, leaving 12 bases between them. The CDR3 nucleotides are TGTGCCAGCAGTTTCTCATCCGGGGCTAGCAATCAGCCCCAGCATTTT. Amino acids: CASSFSSGASNQPQHF.

This clonotype has at least ten counts. The rearrangement joins TRBV5-8 to TRBJ1-1; 9 bases are a match to TRBD1. J gave up 3 bases and V 4 bases, and 4 bases lay outside the gene matches. The CDR3 consists of 14 residues. From germline, CDR1 is SGHTS and CDR2 YDEGEE. The CDR3: CASSVRQGDTEAFF. In DNA, the CDR3 is TGTGCCAGCAGCGTCCGACAGGGGGACACTGAAGCTTTCTTT.

This clonotype was seen a few times. The V gene is TRBV11-3, the J gene TRBJ2-1, with 11 bases identical to TRBD2. CDR3 size: 18 residues. CDR1 and CDR2 from the germline V gene are SGHNT and YENEEA. The J segment lost 0 bases and the V segment lost 1 base, leaving 5 bases of the junction unmatched. CDR3 sequence reads: CASSLVAGGQSSYNEQFF. The CDR3 nucleotides read TGTGCCAGCAGCTTAGTAGCGGGAGGGCAGAGCTCCTACAATGAGCAGTTCTTC.

This clonotype was counted many times. This rearrangement joins TRBV27 to TRBJ2-7; no firm D call. The length of the CDR3 is 12 residues. The germline V and J ends were trimmed by 5 bases and 1 base, with 6 bases remaining between them. Germline V gene data show CDR1 as MNHEY and CDR2 as SMNVEV (reference sequence). For the CDR3, the DNA is TGTGCCAGCAGTCAACAGTCCTACGAGCAGTACTTC. It specifies CASSQQSYEQYF.

The table lists this clonotype with many counts. J is TRBJ2-3 and V is TRBV20-1; D is uncertain. V dropped 0 bases and J dropped 0 bases, with 13 bases sitting between them. The CDR3 spans 16 residues. Germline CDR1 and CDR2: DFQATT and SNEGSKA (reference sequence). CDR3 amino acids: CSARDGERRSTDTQYF. For the CDR3, the DNA is TGCAGTGCTAGAGATGGGGAAAGGAGAAGCACAGATACGCAGTATTTT.

This clonotype was recorded a few times. The chain has TRBV20-1 and TRBJ2-2; no reliable D call. Germline lookup yields CDR1 DFQATT and CDR2 SNEGSKA (reference sequence). V was shortened by 5 bases and J by 5 bases, with 12 bases between the two germline ends. This CDR3 is built from 13 residues. CDR3 sequence: CSAPRPATGELFF. CDR3 coding DNA: TGCAGTGCTCCAAGACCGGCAACCGGGGAGCTGTTTTTT.

This clonotype was recorded a few times. The chain recombines TRBV7-9 with TRBJ2-7; TRBD2 matches 11 bases. Trimming took 4 bases from V and 0 from J; bases not matched to a gene: 2. Germline values: CDR1 SEHNR, CDR2 FQNEAQ (reference sequence). The CDR3 extends over 15 amino acids. In DNA form, the CDR3 reads TGTGCCAGCAGCTCGACTAGCGGGGCCTCCTACGAGCAGTACTTC. The encoded protein is CASSSTSGASYEQYF.

The chain has TRBV7-8 and TRBJ1-1; 7 positions match TRBD1. The CDR3 consists of 15 residues. Trimming removed 5 bases from V and 6 bases from J; junction bases left unmatched: 12. The germline gives CDR1 SGHVS, CDR2 FQNEAQ. Written as DNA, the CDR3 is TGTGCCAGCAGCCACAGAACAGGGGTAAGGGCTGAAGCTTTCTTT. Protein product: CASSHRTGVRAEAFF.

This clonotype was observed many times. The chain recombines TRBV7-9 with TRBJ1-1, with unresolved D. The CDR3 loop spans 13 amino acids. V lost 2 bases and J lost 8, with 12 bases in between. In germline, CDR1 is SEHNR, CDR2 FQNEAQ (reference sequence). The CDR3 sequence: CASSLTAIEEAFF. Here the CDR3 DNA reads TGTGCCAGCAGCTTAACCGCTATTGAAGAAGCTTTCTTT.

This clonotype has a count of ten or more. The rearrangement joins TRBV2 to TRBJ2-7; 7 bases line up with TRBD2. Trimming removed 8 bases from V and 8 bases from J; junction bases left unmatched: 6. The CDR3 runs 11 residues. The germline CDR1 and CDR2 sequences are SNHLY and FYNNEI. The chain's CDR3 is CASGRADKQYF. In nucleotides, the CDR3 is TGTGCCAGCGGGAGGGCAGATAAGCAGTACTTC.

The chain has TRBV7-8 and TRBJ2-7; 9 bases are shared with TRBD2. V shed 5 bases, J shed 0 bases, and the junction held 20 bases outside the gene matches. Germline assignment: CDR1 SGHVS and CDR2 FQNEAQ. This CDR3 region has 20 residues. CDR3 sequence (DNA): TGTGCCAGCAGCGTACCCAGGACTAGCGCGACCTTAAGGAGCTCCTACGAGCAGTACTTC. It specifies CASSVPRTSATLRSSYEQYF.

V gene TRBV6-5 combines with J gene TRBJ2-7; D is perhaps TRBD1 (6 bases). With 2 bases removed from V and 0 bases from J, the gap between germline ends came to 11 bases. The CDR3 length is 15 residues. In germline, CDR1 is MNHEY, CDR2 SVGAGI. CDR3 nucleotide sequence: TGTGCCAGCAGTTACGACCGGGACAACTCCTACGAGCAGTACTTC. As protein: CASSYDRDNSYEQYF.

This clonotype has a handful of counts. The chain recombines TRBV20-1 with TRBJ2-7; 11 bases align to TRBD2. The CDR3 sequence is 16 residues long. J was trimmed by 4 bases and V by 1 base; bases with no gene match: 9. The germline V gene has CDR1 DFQATT and CDR2 SNEGSKA (reference sequence). CDR3 sequence (DNA): TGCAGTGCTAGAGGCCCGACTAGCGGGATACAATACGAGCAGTACTTC. It specifies CSARGPTSGIQYEQYF.

This clonotype was observed many times. The chain links TRBV24-1 to TRBJ1-5, with 9 bases lining up with TRBD1. This CDR3 contains 18 residues. V lost 3 bases and J lost 2; bases outside the gene matches: 10. CDR1 KGHDR and CDR2 SFDVKD come from the germline V gene. The CDR3 DNA sequence: TGTGCCACCAGTGATCCCGGGACAGGGAGAGGGGGCAATCAGCCCCAGCATTTT. Translated: CATSDPGTGRGGNQPQHF.

A remark on this clonotype: A much larger clone differs from this one at a single base, so this may be a read error. The J gene is TRBJ1-1, the V gene TRBV7-3; tentatively, D is TRBD1 (5 bases). V gave up 6 bases and J gave up 1 base, with 9 bases separating them. The CDR3 loop spans 13 amino acids. CDR1 is SGHTA, CDR2 FQGTGA, per germline. CDR3 residues: CASSPGKNTEAFF. As DNA, the CDR3 is TGTGCCAGCAGTCCAGGGAAGAACACTGAAGCTTTCTTT. Complete variable domain (other parts from reference TRBV7-3 and TRBJ1-1): GAGVSQTPSNKVTEKGKYVELRCDPISGHTALYWYRQSLGQGPEFLIYFQGTGAADDSGLPNDRFFAVRPEGSVSTLKIQRTERGDSAVYLCASSPGKNTEAFFGQGTRLTVV.

The CDR3 sequence: CSVAGGPDNEQFF. CDR3 in DNA: TGCAGTGTAGCGGGAGGGCCTGACAATGAGCAGTTCTTC. V usage is TRBV20-1 and J usage is TRBJ2-1, with 11 nucleotides matching TRBD2. With V trimmed by 7 bases and J by 5 bases, 4 bases remained unmatched. There are 13 residues in the CDR3. Per the germline V gene, CDR1 is DFQATT and CDR2 is SNEGSKA (reference sequence).

At least ten counts were recorded for this clonotype. V is TRBV28 and J is TRBJ1-5; weak D call: TRBD1 (5 bases). CDR3 length: 12 amino acids. CDR1 and CDR2 (germline): MDHEN, SYDVKM. Trimming shortened V by 7 bases and J by 2 bases, and 6 bases separated the two germline ends. The CDR3 here is CASTRGNQPQHF. In nucleotides, the CDR3 is TGTGCCAGCACCAGGGGCAATCAGCCCCAGCATTTT.

This clonotype was detected a few times. The chain links TRBV6-1 to TRBJ2-3, with 8 bases that match TRBD2. The length of the CDR3 is 16 residues. Germline CDR1 MNHNS, CDR2 SASEGT. V dropped 0 bases and J dropped 1; count of bases not matched to a gene: 3. This chain's CDR3 is CASSEALAGRTDTQYF. The CDR3, as DNA: TGTGCCAGCAGTGAAGCATTAGCGGGACGCACAGATACGCAGTATTTT.

The CDR3 protein is CASSYSRVQGIQYF. The DNA for the CDR3 is TGTGCCAGCAGTTACTCTCGGGTCCAGGGCATTCAGTACTTC. The chain uses TRBV6-2 or TRBV6-3 and TRBJ2-4, with D perhaps matching TRBD1 (5 bases). Germline V gene sequence: CDR1 MNHEY, CDR2 SVGEGT. The ends were cut back, 0 bases at V and 9 bases at J, with 12 bases in the middle. This CDR3 is 14 amino acids long.

V is TRBV10-1 and J is TRBJ2-7; the D gene is possibly TRBD2 (6 bases). Germline CDR1 WNHNN, CDR2 SYGVQD (reference sequence). V was shortened by 3 bases and J by 2 bases, with 14 bases between the two germline ends. The length of the CDR3 is 15 residues. Here the CDR3 reads CASSDGSGPTYEQYF. The CDR3, as DNA: TGCGCCAGCAGTGATGGTAGCGGCCCGACCTACGAGCAGTACTTC.

This clonotype occurred many times. The V call is TRBV11-2, the J call TRBJ1-1; TRBD1 might be the D (5 bases). The CDR3 spans 13 residues. With 6 bases removed from V and 6 bases from J, the gap between germline ends came to 14 bases. In germline, CDR1 is SGHAT, CDR2 FQNNGV. CDR3 amino acids: CASSSPRGAEAFF. The CDR3 DNA is TGTGCCAGCAGTTCGCCGCGGGGGGCTGAAGCTTTCTTT.

This clonotype showed up just a few times. The chain combines TRBV5-1 with TRBJ1-1; no firm D call. Germline V gene data show CDR1 as SGHRS and CDR2 as YFSETQ. The CDR3 is 15 residues long. Trimming cost V 0 bases and J 0 bases, with 9 bases left between them. The CDR3 protein is CASSLVLAMNTEAFF. The CDR3 DNA follows: TGCGCCAGCAGCTTGGTTTTAGCAATGAACACTGAAGCTTTCTTT.